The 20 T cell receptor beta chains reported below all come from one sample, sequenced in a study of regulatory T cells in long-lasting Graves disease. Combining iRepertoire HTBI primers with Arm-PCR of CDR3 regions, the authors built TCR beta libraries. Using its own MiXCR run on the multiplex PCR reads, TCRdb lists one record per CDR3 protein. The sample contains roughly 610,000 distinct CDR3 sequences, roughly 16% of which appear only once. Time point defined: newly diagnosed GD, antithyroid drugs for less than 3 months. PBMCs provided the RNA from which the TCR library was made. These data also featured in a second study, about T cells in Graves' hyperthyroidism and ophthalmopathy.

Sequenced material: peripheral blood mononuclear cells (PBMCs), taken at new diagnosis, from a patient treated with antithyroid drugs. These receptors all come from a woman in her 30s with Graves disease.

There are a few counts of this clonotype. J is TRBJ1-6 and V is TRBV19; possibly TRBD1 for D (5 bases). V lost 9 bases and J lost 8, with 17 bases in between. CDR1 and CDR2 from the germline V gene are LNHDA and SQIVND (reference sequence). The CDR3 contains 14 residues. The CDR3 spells CASTDGTKDSPLHF. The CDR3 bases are TGTGCCAGCACCGACGGGACTAAGGATTCACCCCTCCACTTT.

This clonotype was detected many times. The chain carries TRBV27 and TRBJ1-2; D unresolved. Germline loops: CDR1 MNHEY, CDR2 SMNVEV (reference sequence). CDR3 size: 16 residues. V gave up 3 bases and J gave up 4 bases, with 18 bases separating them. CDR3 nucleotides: TGTGCCAGCAGTTTGGTGGCCCAGGCCTATATCTATGGCTACACCTTC. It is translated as CASSLVAQAYIYGYTF.

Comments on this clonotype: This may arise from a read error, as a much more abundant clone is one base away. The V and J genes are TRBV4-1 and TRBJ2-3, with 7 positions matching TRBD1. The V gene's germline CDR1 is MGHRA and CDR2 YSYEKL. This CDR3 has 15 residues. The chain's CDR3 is CASSAQEGGADTRYF. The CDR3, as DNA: TGCGCCAGCAGCGCACAGGAAGGGGGCGCAGATACGCGGTATTTT.

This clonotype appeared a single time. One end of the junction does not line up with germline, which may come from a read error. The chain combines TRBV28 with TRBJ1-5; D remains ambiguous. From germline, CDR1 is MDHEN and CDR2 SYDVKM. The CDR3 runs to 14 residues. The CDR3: CASSSGAPVPPRHF. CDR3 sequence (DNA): TGTGCCAGCAGTTCGGGAGCCCCAGTCCCGCCCCGGCATTTT.

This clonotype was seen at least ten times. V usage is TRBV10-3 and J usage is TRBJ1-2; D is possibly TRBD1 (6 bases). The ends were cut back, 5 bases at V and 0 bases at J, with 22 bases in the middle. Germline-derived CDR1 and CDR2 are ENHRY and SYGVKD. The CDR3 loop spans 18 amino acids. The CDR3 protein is CAISSHDRRKGPNYGYTF. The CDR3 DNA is TGTGCCATCAGTTCCCATGACAGGAGGAAGGGTCCTAACTATGGCTACACCTTC.

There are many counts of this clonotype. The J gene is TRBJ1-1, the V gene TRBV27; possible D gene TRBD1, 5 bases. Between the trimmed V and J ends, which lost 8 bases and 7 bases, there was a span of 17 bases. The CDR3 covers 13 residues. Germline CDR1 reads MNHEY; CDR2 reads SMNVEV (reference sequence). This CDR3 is CASSGRGVVEAFF. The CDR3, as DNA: TGTGCCAGCTCGGGGAGGGGAGTGGTTGAAGCTTTCTTT.

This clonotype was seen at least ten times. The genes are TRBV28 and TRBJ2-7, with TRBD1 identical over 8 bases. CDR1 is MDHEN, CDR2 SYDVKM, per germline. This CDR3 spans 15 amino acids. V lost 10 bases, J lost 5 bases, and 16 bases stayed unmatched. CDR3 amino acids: CATDGRQGPVDEQYF. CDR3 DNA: TGTGCCACCGACGGTAGACAGGGGCCAGTGGACGAGCAGTACTTC.

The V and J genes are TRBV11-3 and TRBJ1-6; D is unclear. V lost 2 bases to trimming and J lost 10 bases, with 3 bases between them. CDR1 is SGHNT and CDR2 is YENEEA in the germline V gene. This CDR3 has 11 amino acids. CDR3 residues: CASSLFSPLHF. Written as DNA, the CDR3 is TGTGCCAGCAGCTTATTCTCACCCCTCCACTTT.

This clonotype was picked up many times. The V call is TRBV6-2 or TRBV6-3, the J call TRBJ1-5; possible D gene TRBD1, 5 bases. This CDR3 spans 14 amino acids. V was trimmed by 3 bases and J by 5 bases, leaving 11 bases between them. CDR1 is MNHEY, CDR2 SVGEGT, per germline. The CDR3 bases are TGTGCCAGCAGTTATTGGGTAGGGGATCAGCCCCAGCATTTT. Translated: CASSYWVGDQPQHF.

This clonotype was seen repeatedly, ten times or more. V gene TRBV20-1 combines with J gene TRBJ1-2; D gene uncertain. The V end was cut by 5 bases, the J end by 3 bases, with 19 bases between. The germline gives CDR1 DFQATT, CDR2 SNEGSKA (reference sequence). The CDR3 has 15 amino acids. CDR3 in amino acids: CSASDDLMGYYGYTF. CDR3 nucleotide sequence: TGCAGTGCTTCCGACGATCTGATGGGGTACTATGGCTACACCTTC.

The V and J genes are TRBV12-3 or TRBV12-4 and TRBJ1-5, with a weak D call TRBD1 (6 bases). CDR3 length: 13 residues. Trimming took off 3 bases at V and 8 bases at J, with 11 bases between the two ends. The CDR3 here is CASSFSGAEPQHF. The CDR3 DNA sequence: TGTGCCAGCAGTTTTTCAGGGGCAGAGCCCCAGCATTTT.

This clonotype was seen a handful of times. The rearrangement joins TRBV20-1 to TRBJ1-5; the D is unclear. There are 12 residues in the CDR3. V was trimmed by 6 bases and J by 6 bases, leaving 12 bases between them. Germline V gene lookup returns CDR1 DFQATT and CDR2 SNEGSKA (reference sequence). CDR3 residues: CSAPDAGQPQHF. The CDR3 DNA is TGCAGTGCCCCGGACGCGGGTCAGCCCCAGCATTTT.

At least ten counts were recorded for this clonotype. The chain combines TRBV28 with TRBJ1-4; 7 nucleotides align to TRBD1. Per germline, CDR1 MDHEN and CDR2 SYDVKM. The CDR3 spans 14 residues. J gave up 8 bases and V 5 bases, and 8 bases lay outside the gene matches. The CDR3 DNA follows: TGTGCCAGCAGTACCGGACAGGCTAGGGAAAAACTGTTTTTT. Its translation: CASSTGQAREKLFF.

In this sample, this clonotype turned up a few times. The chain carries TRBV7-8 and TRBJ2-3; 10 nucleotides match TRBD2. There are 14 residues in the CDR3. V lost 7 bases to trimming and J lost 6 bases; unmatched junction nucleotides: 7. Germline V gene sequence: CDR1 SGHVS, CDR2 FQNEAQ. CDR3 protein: CASTPSGRGDTQYF. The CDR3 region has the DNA TGTGCCAGCACCCCTAGCGGGAGAGGGGATACGCAGTATTTT.

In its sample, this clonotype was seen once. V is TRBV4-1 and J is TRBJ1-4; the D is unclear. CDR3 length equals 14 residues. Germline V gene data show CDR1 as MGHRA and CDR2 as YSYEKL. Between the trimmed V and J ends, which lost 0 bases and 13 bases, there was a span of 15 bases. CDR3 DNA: TGCGCCAGCAGCCAAGAGGGAAAGGTTAAGGGACTGTTTTTT. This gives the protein CASSQEGKVKGLFF.

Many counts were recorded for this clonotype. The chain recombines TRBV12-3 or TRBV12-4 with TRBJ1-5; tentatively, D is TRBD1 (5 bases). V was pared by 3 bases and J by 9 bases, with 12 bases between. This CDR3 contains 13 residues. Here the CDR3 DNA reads TGTGCCAGCAGTTTCTCGGGGGGGGGGCCCCAGCATTTT. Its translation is CASSFSGGGPQHF.

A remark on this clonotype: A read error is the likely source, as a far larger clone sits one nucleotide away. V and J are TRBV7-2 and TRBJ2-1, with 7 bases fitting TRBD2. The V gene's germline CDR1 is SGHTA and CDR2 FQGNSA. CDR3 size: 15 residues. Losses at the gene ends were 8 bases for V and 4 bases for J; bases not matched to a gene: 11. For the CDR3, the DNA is TGTGCCAGCGGTGAGCGGGGCCAAGCTTACAATGAGCAGTTCTTC. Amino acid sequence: CASGERGQAYNEQFF.

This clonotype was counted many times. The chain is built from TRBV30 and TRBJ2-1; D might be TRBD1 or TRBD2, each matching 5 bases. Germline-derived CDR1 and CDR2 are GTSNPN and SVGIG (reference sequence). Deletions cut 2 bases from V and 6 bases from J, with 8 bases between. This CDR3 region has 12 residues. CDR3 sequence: CAWSSGTNEQFF. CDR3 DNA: TGTGCCTGGAGTTCAGGGACCAATGAGCAGTTCTTC.

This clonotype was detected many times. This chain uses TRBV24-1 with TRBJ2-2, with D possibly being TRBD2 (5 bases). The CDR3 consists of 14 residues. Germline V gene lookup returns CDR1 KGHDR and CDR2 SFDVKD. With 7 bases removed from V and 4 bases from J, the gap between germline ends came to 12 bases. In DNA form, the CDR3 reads TGTGCCACCAGGACGGACGGACTCACCGGGGAGCTGTTTTTT. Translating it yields CATRTDGLTGELFF.

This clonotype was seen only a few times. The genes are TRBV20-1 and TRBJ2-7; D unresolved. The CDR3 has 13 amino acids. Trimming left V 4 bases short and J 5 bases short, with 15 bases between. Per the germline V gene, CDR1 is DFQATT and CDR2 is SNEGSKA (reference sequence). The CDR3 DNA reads TGCAGTGCTACTCTGAATCCCCGAGACGAGCAGTACTTC. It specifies CSATLNPRDEQYF.